This is a list of T cell receptor beta chains from one sample in a study of post-analysis software for immune sequencing data. TCRdb fed the PCR reads into MiXCR, producing one record per CDR3 protein. This table has some 690,000 distinct CDR3 sequences, 25% to 30% appearing once. Input material: blood. These receptors came from a girl between 5 and 17 years old with multiple sclerosis. The CDR3 runs from the conserved cysteine through the conserved F or W. A D gene is named only where the DNA matches it firmly. Rows give clone size only sometimes, using once, few, many, or a class for an expanded clone.

V gene	J gene	clone size	D gene	CDR3 protein	CDR3 DNA
TRBV27	TRBJ1-5	-	-	CASSFAGHQPQHF	TGTGCCAGCAGTTTCGCAGGGCATCAGCCCCAGCATTTT
TRBV10-2	TRBJ2-4	few	TRBD1	CASSTTGVAKNIQYF	TGCGCCAGCAGTACCACAGGGGTAGCCAAAAACATTCAGTACTTC
TRBV5-1	TRBJ2-7	-	TRBD1	CASSLAGQASSYEQYF	TGCGCCAGCAGCTTGGCAGGACAGGCCAGCTCCTACGAGCAGTACTTC
TRBV20-1	TRBJ2-2	-	TRBD2	CSATGTSGRRTGELFF	TGCAGTGCTACCGGGACTAGCGGGAGACGGACCGGGGAGCTGTTTTTT
TRBV19	TRBJ2-1	-	-	CASSIRQAHTEGPPRFF	TGTGCCAGTAGTATCAGGCAGGCGCATACCGAAGGACCCCCTCGGTTCTTC
TRBV29-1	TRBJ2-3	many	TRBD2	CSAQLLAGYDTQYF	TGCAGCGCCCAATTACTAGCGGGATATGATACGCAGTATTTT
TRBV28	TRBJ2-7	-	TRBD1	CASRSLGQGQHEQYF	TGTGCCAGCAGGAGTTTGGGACAGGGTCAGCACGAGCAGTACTTC
TRBV29-1	TRBJ2-1	many	TRBD2	CSVELAGKYSEQFF	TGCAGCGTTGAATTAGCGGGGAAGTACAGTGAGCAGTTCTTC
TRBV18	TRBJ2-4	-	-	CASSPAGSLNYIQYF	TGTGCCAGCTCACCAGCAGGTTCCCTCAACTACATTCAGTACTTC
TRBV6-5	TRBJ1-2	-	-	CASSYAFGGDYGYTF	TGTGCCAGCAGTTACGCGTTTGGCGGTGACTATGGCTACACCTTC
TRBV7-8	TRBJ1-2	few	-	CASSYGRTGLSYGYTF	TGTGCCAGCAGCTACGGGAGAACAGGGCTGAGCTATGGCTACACCTTC
TRBV28	TRBJ1-5	-	-	CASSLGISQPQHF	TGTGCCAGCAGTTTAGGGATAAGCCAGCCCCAGCATTTT
TRBV4-3	TRBJ2-3	few	-	CASSQHGGPYTQYF	TGCGCCAGCAGCCAACACGGGGGCCCGTATACGCAGTATTTT
TRBV12-3/TRBV12-4	TRBJ1-2	many	-	CASSFAYLPNYGYTF	TGTGCCAGCAGTTTTGCGTATCTGCCTAACTATGGCTACACCTTC
TRBV15	TRBJ1-4	-	-	CATSRDSVIGGRNEKLFF	TGTGCCACCAGCAGAGATTCCGTGATCGGGGGGCGCAATGAAAAACTGTTTTTT
TRBV7-2	TRBJ2-7	few	TRBD2	CASSLGLAGGSYEQYF	TGTGCCAGCAGCTTAGGGCTAGCGGGAGGATCCTACGAGCAGTACTTC
TRBV7-2	TRBJ2-1	few	TRBD2	CASSPRGLAGDNEQFF	TGTGCCAGCAGCCCCCGTGGACTAGCGGGGGACAATGAGCAGTTCTTC
TRBV10-3	TRBJ2-7	-	-	CAISEQLAVAAGEQYF	TGTGCCATCAGTGAGCAACTCGCAGTAGCGGCAGGCGAGCAGTACTTC
TRBV5-1	TRBJ2-3	-	-	CATKRLRGRQDTQYF	TGCGCCACCAAGAGACTCAGGGGACGCCAAGATACGCAGTATTTT
TRBV20-1	TRBJ2-1	-	TRBD2	CSAREASGLNEQFF	TGCAGTGCTAGAGAGGCTAGCGGATTGAATGAGCAGTTCTTC
TRBV20-1	TRBJ1-2	-	-	CSARDFGGESYDYTF	TGCAGTGCTAGAGATTTTGGGGGGGAGAGCTATGACTACACCTTC
TRBV6-6	TRBJ1-5	-	-	CASSNQGRQPQHF	TGTGCCAGCAGCAATCAGGGGCGACAGCCCCAGCATTTT
TRBV3-1	TRBJ2-3	few	TRBD1	CASSPSWGTGRTTDTQYF	TGTGCCAGCAGCCCGTCTTGGGGGACAGGACGTACCACAGATACGCAGTATTTT
TRBV2	TRBJ1-5	once	TRBD1	CASNPGQVDSNQPQHF	TGTGCCAGCAACCCGGGACAGGTGGATAGCAATCAGCCCCAGCATTTT
TRBV12-5	TRBJ2-1	-	-	CASGFGGEQFF	TGTGCTAGTGGTTTTGGGGGTGAGCAGTTCTTC
TRBV9	TRBJ2-4	few	-	CASSPLLAKNIQYF	TGTGCCAGCAGCCCCCTATTAGCCAAAAACATTCAGTACTTC
TRBV7-2	TRBJ2-5	few	TRBD2	CASSRTSGSETQYF	TGTGCCAGCAGTCGCACTAGCGGGTCTGAGACCCAGTACTTC
TRBV10-3	TRBJ2-1	-	TRBD2	CAIRPSGGEYNEQFF	TGTGCCATCAGACCTAGCGGGGGGGAGTACAATGAGCAGTTCTTC
TRBV6-6	TRBJ2-3	few	TRBD1	CASSYSGTGGINTQYF	TGTGCCAGCAGTTACTCCGGGACAGGGGGCATAAATACGCAGTATTTT
TRBV20-1	TRBJ1-5	few	-	CSALGVGGNQPQHF	TGCAGTGCTTTAGGGGTGGGAGGCAATCAGCCCCAGCATTTT
TRBV20-1	TRBJ1-2	once	-	CSANRGNYGHTF	TGCAGTGCTAATCGCGGTAACTATGGCCACACCTTC
TRBV5-1	TRBJ2-3	few	TRBD2	CASKSGSPPTDTQYF	TGCGCCAGCAAGAGCGGGAGTCCCCCCACAGATACGCAGTATTTT
TRBV5-1	TRBJ2-7	few	TRBD1	CASSAGQGDSYEQYF	TGCGCCAGCAGCGCGGGACAGGGGGATTCCTACGAGCAGTACTTC
TRBV28	TRBJ2-5	-	TRBD2	CASSAPGLAGNEQYF	TGTGCCAGCAGCGCCCCGGGACTAGCTGGCAATGAGCAGTACTTC
TRBV5-5	TRBJ2-5	-	-	CASSLMAGETQYF	TGTGCCAGCAGCTTGATGGCGGGAGAGACCCAGTACTTC